This T cell receptor beta chain was captured in a study of CD8+ T cells in alopecia areata. Comment on this clone: What it binds is not known.

Investigators isolated RNA and reverse transcribed it into cDNA to act as the sequencing template. The table came from immunoSEQ multiplex PCR; TCRdb's copy has only in-frame clones and leaves some out. Of 200,000 to 250,000 clones listed, approximately 72% were seen once; the top ten hold around 1.3%. Study-level findings and limits: Clonality in lesional scalp, especially alopecia totalis/universalis, exceeded that of normal scalp. Tofacitinib significantly reduced both scalp clonality and expanded CD8+ clones among the top 100. During tofacitinib treatment, many expanded lesional clones remained in scalp and blood.

Treatment: oral pan-JAK inhibitor, 5-10 mg twice daily. CDR1 LNHNV and CDR2 YYDKDF come from the germline V gene (reference sequence). Trimming stripped 0 bases from V and 3 bases from J, with 8 bases between. The CDR3 length is 14 residues. The V call is TRBV15, the J call TRBJ1-1; D gene uncertain. Source: CD4+ T cells sorted from blood, taken at approximately week 42, from a patient treated with tofacitinib. The receptor was derived from a human donor with alopecia areata. The CDR3 region has the DNA TGTGCCACCAGCAGAGATGGGGTTTACACTGAAGCTTTCTTT. The encoded protein is CATSRDGVYTEAFF. Together with reference TRBV15 and TRBJ1-1, the CDR3 gives the full variable domain: DAMVIQNPRYQVTQFGKPVTLSCSQTLNHNVMYWYQQKSSQAPKLLFHYYDKDFNNEADTPDNFQSRRPNTSFCFLDIRSPGLGDTAMYLCATSRDGVYTEAFFGQGTRLTVV.